This T cell receptor beta chain was sequenced in a study of OX40 agonist ivuxolimab in advanced cancers. About the research overall: The diagnoses of dose-escalation patients were hepatocellular carcinoma, melanoma, renal cell or head and neck cancer.

Broader study findings: Fewer expanded clones were found on average in CD4+ than in CD8+ T cells.

This clone has just a few counts. The antigen remains undetermined. The V segment lost 2 bases and the J segment 1 base; nucleotides outside the gene matches: 3. This CDR3 comprises 15 residues. The V gene's germline CDR1 is MNHEY and CDR2 SVGAGI. The table came from immunoSEQ multiplex PCR; TCRdb's copy has only in-frame clones and leaves some out. This sample yields over 55,000 clones, of which approximately 81% are seen a single time; approximately 1.9% belongs to the top ten. This receptor was obtained from an adult with an advanced solid tumor such as melanoma, head and neck, liver or kidney cancer. Sequences were derived from CD4+ or CD8+ T cells sorted from blood, sampled in a trial of the OX40 agonist ivuxolimab. V is TRBV6-5 and J is TRBJ2-5; 8 bases match TRBD2. In DNA form, the CDR3 reads TGTGCCAGCAGTTACGAAACTAGCGGCCAAGAGACCCAGTACTTC. Amino acids: CASSYETSGQETQYF.